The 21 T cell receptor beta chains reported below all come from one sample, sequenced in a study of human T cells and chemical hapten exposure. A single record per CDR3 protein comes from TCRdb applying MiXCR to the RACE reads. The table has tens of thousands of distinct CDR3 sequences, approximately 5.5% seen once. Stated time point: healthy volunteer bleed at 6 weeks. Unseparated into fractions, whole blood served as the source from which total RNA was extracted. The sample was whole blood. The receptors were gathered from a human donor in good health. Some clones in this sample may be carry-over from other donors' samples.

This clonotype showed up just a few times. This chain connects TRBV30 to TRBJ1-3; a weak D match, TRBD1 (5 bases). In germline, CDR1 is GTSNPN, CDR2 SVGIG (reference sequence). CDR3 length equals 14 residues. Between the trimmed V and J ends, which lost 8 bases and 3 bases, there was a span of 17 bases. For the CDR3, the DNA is TGTGCCGGGCGGCAGGGCGTCTATGGAAACACCATATATTTT. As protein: CAGRQGVYGNTIYF.

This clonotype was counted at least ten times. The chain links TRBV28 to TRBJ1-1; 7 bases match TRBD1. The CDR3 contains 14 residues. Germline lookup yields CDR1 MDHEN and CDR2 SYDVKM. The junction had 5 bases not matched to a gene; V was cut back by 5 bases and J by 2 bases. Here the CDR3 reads CASSPPGGNTEAFF. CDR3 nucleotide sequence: TGTGCCAGCAGTCCCCCAGGGGGAAACACTGAAGCTTTCTTT.

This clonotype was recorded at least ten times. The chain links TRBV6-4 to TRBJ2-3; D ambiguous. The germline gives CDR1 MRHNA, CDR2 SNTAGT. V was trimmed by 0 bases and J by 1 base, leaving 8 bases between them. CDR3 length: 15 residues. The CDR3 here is CASSDSMGGTDTQYF. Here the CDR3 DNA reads TGTGCCAGCAGTGACTCGATGGGCGGCACAGATACGCAGTATTTT.

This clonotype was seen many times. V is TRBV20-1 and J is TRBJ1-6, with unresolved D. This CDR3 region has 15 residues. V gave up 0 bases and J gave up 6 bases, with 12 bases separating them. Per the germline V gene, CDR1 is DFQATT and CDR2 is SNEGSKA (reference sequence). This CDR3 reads CSARDRPQSNSPLHF. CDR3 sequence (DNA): TGCAGTGCTAGAGACCGACCCCAAAGTAATTCACCCCTCCACTTT.

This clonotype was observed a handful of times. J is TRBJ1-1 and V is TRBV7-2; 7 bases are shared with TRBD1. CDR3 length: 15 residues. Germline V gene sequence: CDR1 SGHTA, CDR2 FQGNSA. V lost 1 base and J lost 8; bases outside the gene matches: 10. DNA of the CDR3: TGTGCCAGCAGCTTAGAATTAAGGGGGCGGGGGGAAGCTTTCTTT. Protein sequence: CASSLELRGRGEAFF.

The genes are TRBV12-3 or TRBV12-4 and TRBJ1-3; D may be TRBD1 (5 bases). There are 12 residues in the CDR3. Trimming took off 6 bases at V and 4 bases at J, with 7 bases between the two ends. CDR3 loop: CASSPGGNTIYF. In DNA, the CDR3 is TGTGCCAGCAGCCCAGGGGGAAACACCATATATTTT.

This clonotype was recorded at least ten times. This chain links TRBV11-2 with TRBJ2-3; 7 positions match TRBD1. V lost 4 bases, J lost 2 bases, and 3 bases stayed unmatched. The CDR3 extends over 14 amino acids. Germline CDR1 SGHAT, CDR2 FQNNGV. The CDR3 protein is CASSSGTDTDTQYF. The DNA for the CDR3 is TGTGCCAGCAGCTCCGGGACAGACACAGATACGCAGTATTTT.

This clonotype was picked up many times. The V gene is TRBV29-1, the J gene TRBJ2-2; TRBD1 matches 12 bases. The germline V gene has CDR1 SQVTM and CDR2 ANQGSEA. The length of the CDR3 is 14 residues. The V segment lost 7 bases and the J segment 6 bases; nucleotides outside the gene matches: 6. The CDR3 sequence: CSGSGQGASGELFF. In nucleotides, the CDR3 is TGCAGCGGCTCGGGACAGGGGGCTTCCGGGGAGCTGTTTTTT.

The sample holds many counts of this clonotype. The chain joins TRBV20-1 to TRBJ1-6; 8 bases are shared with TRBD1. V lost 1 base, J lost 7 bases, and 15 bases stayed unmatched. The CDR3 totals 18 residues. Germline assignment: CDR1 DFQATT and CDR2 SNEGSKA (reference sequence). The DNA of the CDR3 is TGCAGTGCTAGAGTAATGGGTTGGATGACAGGGGAAAATTCACCCCTCCACTTT. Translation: CSARVMGWMTGENSPLHF.

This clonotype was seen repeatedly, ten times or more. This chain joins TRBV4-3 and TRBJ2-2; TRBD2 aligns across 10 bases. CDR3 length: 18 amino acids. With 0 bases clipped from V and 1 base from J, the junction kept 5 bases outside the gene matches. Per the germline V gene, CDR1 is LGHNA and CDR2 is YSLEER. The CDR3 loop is CASSQDTSGALNTGELFF. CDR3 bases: TGCGCCAGCAGCCAAGATACTAGCGGGGCCCTGAACACCGGGGAGCTGTTTTTT.

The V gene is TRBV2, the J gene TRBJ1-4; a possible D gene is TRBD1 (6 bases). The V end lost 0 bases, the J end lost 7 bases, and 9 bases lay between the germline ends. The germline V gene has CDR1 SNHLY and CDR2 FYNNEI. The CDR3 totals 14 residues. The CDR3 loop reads CASSEAGASEKLFF. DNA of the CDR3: TGTGCCAGCAGTGAAGCGGGGGCGAGTGAAAAACTGTTTTTT.

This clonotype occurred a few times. CDR3 bases: TGTGCCAGCAATTGGGACACGAACACTGAAGCTTTCTTT. This codes for CASNWDTNTEAFF. The gene calls are TRBV2 and TRBJ1-1, with a weak D call TRBD1 (6 bases). V dropped 7 bases and J dropped 1 base, with 10 bases sitting between them. CDR1 is SNHLY and CDR2 is FYNNEI in the germline V gene. This CDR3 has 13 residues.

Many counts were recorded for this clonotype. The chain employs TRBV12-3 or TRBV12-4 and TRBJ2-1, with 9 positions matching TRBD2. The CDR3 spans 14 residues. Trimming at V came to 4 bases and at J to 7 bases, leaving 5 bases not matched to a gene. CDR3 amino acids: CASSYSGRSNEQFF. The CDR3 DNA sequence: TGTGCCAGCAGTTACAGCGGGAGGTCAAATGAGCAGTTCTTC.

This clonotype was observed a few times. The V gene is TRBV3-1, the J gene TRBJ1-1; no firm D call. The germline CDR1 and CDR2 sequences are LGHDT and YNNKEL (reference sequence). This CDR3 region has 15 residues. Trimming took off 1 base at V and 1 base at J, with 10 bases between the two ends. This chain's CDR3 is CASSQVQMGNTEAFF. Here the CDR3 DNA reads TGTGCCAGCAGCCAAGTCCAGATGGGGAACACTGAAGCTTTCTTT.

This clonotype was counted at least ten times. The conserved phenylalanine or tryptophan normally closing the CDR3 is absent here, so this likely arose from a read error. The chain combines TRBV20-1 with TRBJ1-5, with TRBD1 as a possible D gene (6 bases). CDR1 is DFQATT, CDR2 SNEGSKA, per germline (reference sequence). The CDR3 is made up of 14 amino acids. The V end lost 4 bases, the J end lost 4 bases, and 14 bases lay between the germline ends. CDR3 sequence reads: CSAKAGAPNQPQHL. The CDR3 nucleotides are TGCAGTGCTAAAGCGGGGGCGCCGAATCAGCCCCAGCATCTT.

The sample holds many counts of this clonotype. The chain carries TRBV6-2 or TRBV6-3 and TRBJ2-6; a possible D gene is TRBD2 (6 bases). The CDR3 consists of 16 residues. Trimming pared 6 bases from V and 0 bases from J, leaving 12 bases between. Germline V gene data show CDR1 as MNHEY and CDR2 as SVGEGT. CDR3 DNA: TGTGCCAGCAGCCCCCGGGACTTCTCTGGGGCCAACGTCCTGACTTTC. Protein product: CASSPRDFSGANVLTF.

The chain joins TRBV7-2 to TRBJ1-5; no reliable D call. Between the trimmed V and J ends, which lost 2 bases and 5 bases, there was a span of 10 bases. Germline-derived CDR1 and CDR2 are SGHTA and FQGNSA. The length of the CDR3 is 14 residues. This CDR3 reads CASSLSLGDQPQHF. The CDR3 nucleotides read TGTGCCAGCAGCTTAAGTCTTGGGGATCAGCCCCAGCATTTT. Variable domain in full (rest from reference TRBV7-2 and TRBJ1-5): GAGVSQSPSNKVTEKGKDVELRCDPISGHTALYWYRQSLGQGLEFLIYFQGNSAPDKSGLPSDRFSAERTGGSVSTLTIQRTQQEDSAVYLCASSLSLGDQPQHFGDGTRLSIL.

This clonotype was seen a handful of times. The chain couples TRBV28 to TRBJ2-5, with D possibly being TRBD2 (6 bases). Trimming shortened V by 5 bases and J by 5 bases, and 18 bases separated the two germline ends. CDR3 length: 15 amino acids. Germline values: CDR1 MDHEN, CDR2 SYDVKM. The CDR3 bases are TGTGCCAGCAGTAGACGGACGGGGGAGGTTGAGACCCAGTACTTC. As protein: CASSRRTGEVETQYF.

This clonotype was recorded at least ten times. CDR3 region: CASSWGQGRQNSNQPQHF. DNA of the CDR3: TGTGCCAGCAGCTGGGGACAGGGCCGCCAGAATAGCAATCAGCCCCAGCATTTT. V and J are TRBV5-6 and TRBJ1-5; 9 bases map to TRBD1. CDR3 length: 18 amino acids. Trimming at V came to 3 bases and at J to 0 bases, leaving 10 bases not matched to a gene. Germline CDR1 SGHDT, CDR2 YYEEEE.

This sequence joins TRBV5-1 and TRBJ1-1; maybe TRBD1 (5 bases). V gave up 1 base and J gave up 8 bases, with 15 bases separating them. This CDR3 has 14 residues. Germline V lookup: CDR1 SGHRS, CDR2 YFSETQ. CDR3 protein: CASSLLEGDIEAFF. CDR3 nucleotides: TGCGCCAGCAGCTTGCTAGAAGGGGATATCGAAGCTTTCTTT.

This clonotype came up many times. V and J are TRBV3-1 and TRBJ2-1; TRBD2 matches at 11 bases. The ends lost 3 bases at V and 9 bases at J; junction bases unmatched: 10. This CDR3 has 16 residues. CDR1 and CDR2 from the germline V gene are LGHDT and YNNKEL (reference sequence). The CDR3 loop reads CASSHDRLLAGVEQFF. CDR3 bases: TGTGCCAGCAGCCACGACAGGCTACTAGCGGGAGTTGAGCAGTTCTTC.